These 27 T cell receptor beta chains originate from one sample sequenced in a study of blood T cell repertoires in COVID-19. The data were produced by immunoSEQ multiplex PCR, yet TCRdb's version contains in-frame clones alone and is incomplete. This table has approximately 670,000 clones, about nine tenths appearing once. The specimen sequenced was peripheral blood. The receptors were sampled from a woman aged 18 to 35 with acute or convalescent COVID-19.

This clone is a singleton in its sample. The CDR3 protein is CASSKGFPANYGYTF. CDR3 nucleotides: TGTGCCAGCAGCAAAGGTTTCCCCGCTAACTATGGCTACACCTTC. The V call is TRBV21-1, the J call TRBJ1-2. TRBV21-1 is classified as a pseudogene. The CDR3 sequence is 15 residues long.

The chain combines TRBV24-1 with TRBJ2-2, with 7 bases lining up with TRBD2. The length of the CDR3 is 17 residues. From germline, CDR1 is KGHDR and CDR2 SFDVKD. With 1 base clipped from V and 4 bases from J, the junction kept 8 bases outside the gene matches. CDR3 amino acids: CATSDFRVAGATGELFF. The CDR3 DNA follows: TGTGCCACCAGTGATTTCAGGGTAGCGGGTGCCACCGGGGAGCTGTTTTTT.

As concerns this clone: The same CDR3 is also encoded by other DNA sequences in this sample. The chain carries TRBV29-1 and TRBJ2-6; D might be TRBD1 (6 bases). CDR1 is SQVTM and CDR2 is ANQGSEA in the germline V gene. This CDR3 has 15 residues. The V end lost 6 bases, the J end lost 1 base, and 13 bases lay between the germline ends. Written as DNA, the CDR3 is TGCAGCGTAGCCGACAGGCCATCTGGGGCCAACGTCCTGACTTTC. Protein: CSVADRPSGANVLTF.

The rearrangement links TRBV7-2 to TRBJ1-1, with unresolved D. In germline, CDR1 is SGHTA, CDR2 FQGNSA. The ends were cut back, 6 bases at V and 0 bases at J, with 11 bases in the middle. The CDR3 length is 14 residues. In DNA form, the CDR3 reads TGTGCCAGCAGGGCTGTTGTTTTGAACACTGAAGCTTTCTTT. It codes for CASRAVVLNTEAFF.

Here the CDR3 reads CASSASGTGVMNTEAFF. As DNA, the CDR3 is TGTGCCAGCAGTGCAAGCGGGACAGGGGTCATGAACACTGAAGCTTTCTTT. This chain links TRBV6-1 with TRBJ1-1, with TRBD1 identical over 10 bases. The CDR3 runs 17 residues. CDR1 and CDR2 (germline): MNHNS, SASEGT. V lost 4 bases to trimming and J lost 0 bases; unmatched junction nucleotides: 8.

The V and J genes are TRBV9 and TRBJ1-4; 7 bases match TRBD1. The germline CDR1 and CDR2 sequences are SGDLS and YYNGEE. This CDR3 is 15 amino acids long. V lost 3 bases to trimming and J lost 4 bases; unmatched junction nucleotides: 6. CDR3 region: CASSAGTALNEKLFF. The CDR3 coding sequence is TGTGCCAGCAGCGCCGGGACAGCTCTTAATGAAAAACTGTTTTTT.

The chain joins TRBV9 to TRBJ1-5; tentatively, D is TRBD1 (6 bases). CDR3 size: 15 residues. Trimming removed 0 bases at V and 4 bases at J, with 11 bases between. CDR1 is SGDLS, CDR2 YYNGEE, per germline. The CDR3 DNA follows: TGTGCCAGCAGCGTAGGAGGGGGGGGGAATCAGCCCCAGCATTTT. Its translation: CASSVGGGGNQPQHF.

As DNA, the CDR3 is TGCGCCAGCAGCTCGCCGGGACAGGGGGCGCGGGGCTACACCTTC. As protein: CASSSPGQGARGYTF. The chain employs TRBV5-1 and TRBJ1-2; TRBD1 agrees at 12 bases. Losses at the gene ends were 3 bases for V and 8 bases for J; bases not matched to a gene: 8. CDR3 length equals 15 residues. Germline V gene data show CDR1 as SGHRS and CDR2 as YFSETQ.

The gene calls are TRBV7-9 and TRBJ1-2; a weak D match, TRBD1 (5 bases). In germline, CDR1 is SEHNR, CDR2 FQNEAQ (reference sequence). V lost 5 bases, J lost 8 bases, and 18 bases lay in between. This CDR3 spans 14 amino acids. In nucleotides, the CDR3 is TGTGCCAGCAGCCACACCACCCAGGGATTCGGCTACACCTTC. Its translation: CASSHTTQGFGYTF.

This chain connects TRBV5-1 to TRBJ1-1; D remains unclear. The CDR3 covers 15 residues. The V end lost 0 bases, the J end lost 1 base, and 10 bases lay between the germline ends. Germline CDR1 is SGHRS and CDR2 is YFSETQ. This CDR3 is CASSLARGTNTEAFF. CDR3 sequence (DNA): TGCGCCAGCAGCTTGGCTCGTGGCACGAACACTGAAGCTTTCTTT.

This chain links TRBV6-5 with TRBJ1-2, with 11 bases identical to TRBD1. The V gene end was trimmed by 5 bases and the J gene end by 7 bases; junction bases not matched to a gene: 9. Germline loops: CDR1 MNHEY, CDR2 SVGAGI. This CDR3 comprises 15 residues. The CDR3 protein is CASSIIGQGAIGYTF. The CDR3 DNA follows: TGTGCCAGCAGTATTATAGGACAGGGGGCAATTGGCTACACCTTC.

The V and J genes are TRBV5-6 and TRBJ2-1; D is ambiguous. Germline CDR1 reads SGHDT; CDR2 reads YYEEEE. CDR3 length equals 14 residues. The ends were cut back, 3 bases at V and 4 bases at J, with 11 bases in the middle. CDR3: CASSSGSLYNEQFF. The CDR3 nucleotides read TGTGCCAGCAGCTCCGGGTCCCTATACAATGAGCAGTTCTTC.

Only a few counts were recorded for this clone. J is TRBJ2-1 and V is TRBV13, with 8 bases that match TRBD1. This CDR3 has 15 amino acids. Germline V CDR1 and CDR2: PRHDT, FYEKMQ (reference sequence). V lost 5 bases and J lost 4; bases outside the gene matches: 7. The CDR3 region has the DNA TGTGCCAGCAGCCTCGGACAGGGAATTTACAATGAGCAGTTCTTC. This encodes CASSLGQGIYNEQFF.

The chain joins TRBV5-1 to TRBJ2-7; TRBD2 might be the D (7 bases). This CDR3 region has 14 residues. V was trimmed by 0 bases and J by 3 bases, leaving 10 bases between them. The germline V gene encodes CDR1 SGHRS and CDR2 YFSETQ. Written as DNA, the CDR3 is TGCGCCAGCAGCTTGGACGGGGGGCTCTACGAGCAGTACTTC. It specifies CASSLDGGLYEQYF.

The CDR3 reads CASSFDAGEGNTIYF. The CDR3 DNA follows: TGTGCCAGCAGCTTCGACGCAGGGGAAGGAAACACCATATATTTT. This chain joins TRBV9 and TRBJ1-3, with a possible D match to TRBD1 (6 bases). Trimming took off 4 bases at V and 4 bases at J, with 15 bases between the two ends. There are 15 residues in the CDR3. Germline assignment: CDR1 SGDLS and CDR2 YYNGEE.

The gene calls are TRBV9 and TRBJ1-2; the match to TRBD1 covers 8 bases. V lost 4 bases to trimming and J lost 7 bases; unmatched junction nucleotides: 15. The germline V gene encodes CDR1 SGDLS and CDR2 YYNGEE. CDR3 size: 16 residues. This CDR3 is CASSTRAGGAGAGYTF. CDR3 coding DNA: TGTGCCAGCAGCACTCGCGCAGGGGGCGCGGGGGCTGGCTACACCTTC. The whole variable domain, filled in from reference TRBV9 and TRBJ1-2, reads DSGVTQTPKHLITATGQRVTLRCSPRSGDLSVYWYQQSLDQGLQFLIQYYNGEERAKGNILERFSAQQFPDLHSELNLSSLELGDSALYFCASSTRAGGAGAGYTFGSGTRLTVV.

The chain employs TRBV9 and TRBJ1-1; D perhaps matches TRBD1 (6 bases). The length of the CDR3 is 15 residues. The V and J ends lost 3 bases and 0 bases respectively, with 12 bases between them. The germline V gene encodes CDR1 SGDLS and CDR2 YYNGEE. The CDR3 loop reads CASSGETGMNTEAFF. The CDR3, as DNA: TGTGCCAGCAGCGGAGAGACAGGCATGAACACTGAAGCTTTCTTT.

The chain recombines TRBV12-3 or TRBV12-4 with TRBJ1-2; D gene uncertain. This CDR3 is 12 amino acids long. Trimming took off 6 bases at V and 6 bases at J, with 11 bases between the two ends. The CDR3 here is CASRGPDNGYTF. The CDR3 nucleotides read TGTGCCAGCAGGGGTCCAGACAATGGCTACACCTTC.

The chain employs TRBV5-1 and TRBJ2-5, with TRBD2 matching over 9 bases. The CDR3 is made up of 15 amino acids. The J segment lost 0 bases and the V segment lost 5 bases, leaving 5 bases of the junction unmatched. Germline values: CDR1 SGHRS, CDR2 YFSETQ. CDR3 nucleotides: TGCGCCAGCAGGCTTAGCGGGGGATACCAAGAGACCCAGTACTTC. Protein sequence: CASRLSGGYQETQYF. The variable domain in full, with the rest retrieved from reference TRBV5-1 and TRBJ2-5, is KAGVTQTPRYLIKTRGQQVTLSCSPISGHRSVSWYQQTPGQGLQFLFEYFSETQRNKGNFPGRFSGRQFSNSRSEMNVSTLELGDSALYLCASRLSGGYQETQYFGPGTRLLVL.

The chain recombines TRBV4-3 with TRBJ2-2, with a possible D match to TRBD2 (7 bases). Germline V gene lookup returns CDR1 LGHNA and CDR2 YSLEER. Trimming stripped 1 base from V and 1 base from J, with 19 bases between. The CDR3 totals 19 residues. In DNA form, the CDR3 reads TGCGCCAGCAGCCAAGTAAGGGGGGGCGCCGGGTTGAACACCGGGGAGCTGTTTTTT. This codes for CASSQVRGGAGLNTGELFF.

The gene calls are TRBV3-1 (or the pseudogene TRBV3-2) and TRBJ2-3, with 11 bases matching TRBD2. Germline loops: CDR1 LGHDT, CDR2 YNNKEL (reference sequence). The CDR3 totals 18 residues. The trim removed 0 bases at V and 2 bases at J, leaving 7 bases unmatched. The DNA for the CDR3 is TGTGCCAGCAGCCAAGATCGGCTAGCGGGGGGCCCCACAGATACGCAGTATTTT. Translating it yields CASSQDRLAGGPTDTQYF.

Turning to this clone: Because it lacks the conserved phenylalanine or tryptophan at the end, this CDR3 is likely a read error. The DNA is omitted, as the CDR3 cannot be located on it reliably, and the CDR3 follows TCRdb's listing. The rearrangement links TRBV21-1 to TRBJ2-7; the tabulated D call, TRBD2, remains unverified against the DNA. TRBV21-1 is a pseudogene segment. Both ends counted, the CDR3 spans 8 residues. The CDR3 sequence is CAISGSPL.

This clone has only one observation. J is TRBJ1-1 and V is TRBV10-2; 7 bases align to TRBD1. CDR1 is WSHSY, CDR2 SAAADI, per germline. With V trimmed by 10 bases and J by 11 bases, 19 bases remained unmatched. The CDR3 spans 14 residues. The CDR3 reads CATRPATGMQSAFF. In DNA form, the CDR3 reads TGCGCCACCCGGCCCGCGACAGGGATGCAGTCCGCTTTCTTT.

The rearrangement links TRBV29-1 to TRBJ2-2, with D hard to call. With 4 bases removed from V and 0 bases from J, the gap between germline ends came to 6 bases. Germline CDR1 and CDR2: SQVTM and ANQGSEA. CDR3 length equals 13 residues. The CDR3 region is CSVVATNTGELFF. CDR3 nucleotides: TGCAGCGTTGTGGCCACGAACACCGGGGAGCTGTTTTTT.

The V call is TRBV5-6, the J call TRBJ1-2, with 9 bases fitting TRBD1. V dropped 4 bases and J dropped 1; count of bases not matched to a gene: 5. CDR1 and CDR2 from the germline V gene are SGHDT and YYEEEE. The CDR3 covers 15 residues. CDR3 amino acids: CASSPGTGINYGYTF. The DNA for the CDR3 is TGTGCCAGCAGCCCCGGGACAGGGATTAACTATGGCTACACCTTC.

This sequence joins TRBV10-3 and TRBJ1-1; 10 positions match TRBD1. Germline V CDR1 and CDR2: ENHRY, SYGVKD. CDR3 length: 18 residues. V trimming: 7 bases; J trimming: 3 bases; junction bases outside the gene matches: 17. The CDR3 sequence is CAIMDRRDRGRVDTEAFF. CDR3 nucleotides: TGTGCCATCATGGATCGCCGGGACAGGGGACGAGTGGACACTGAAGCTTTCTTT.

The chain has TRBV6-5 and TRBJ1-3; no clear D. Trimming shortened V by 6 bases and J by 8 bases, and 11 bases separated the two germline ends. The CDR3 covers 12 residues. Germline V gives CDR1 MNHEY, CDR2 SVGAGI. CDR3 region: CASRSVADTIYF. Written as DNA, the CDR3 is TGTGCCAGCAGGAGTGTAGCGGACACCATATATTTT.